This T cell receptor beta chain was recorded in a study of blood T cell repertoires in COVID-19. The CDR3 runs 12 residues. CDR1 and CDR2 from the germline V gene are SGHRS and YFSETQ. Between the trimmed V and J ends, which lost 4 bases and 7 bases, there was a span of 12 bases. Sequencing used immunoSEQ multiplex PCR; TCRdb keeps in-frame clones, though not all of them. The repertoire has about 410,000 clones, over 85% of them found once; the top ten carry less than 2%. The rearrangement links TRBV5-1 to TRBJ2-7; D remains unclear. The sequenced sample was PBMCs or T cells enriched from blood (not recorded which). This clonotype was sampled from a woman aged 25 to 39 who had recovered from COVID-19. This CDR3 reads CASSQVPLEQYF. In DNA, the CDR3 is TGCGCCAGCAGCCAGGTCCCTCTGGAGCAGTACTTC.